This paragraph covers one TCR beta chain sequence. These data are taken from a study of blood T cell repertoires in COVID-19. On the study more broadly: The origin of the acute and convalescent COVID-19 samples was the United States, Italy and Spain. T cells, B-cell-depleted T cells, or PBMCs provided the cDNA or gDNA that served as material.

Here immunoSEQ multiplex PCR was the method, and the copy in TCRdb shows in-frame clones only, minus some. The data contain 150,000 to 190,000 clones, 80% to 90% of them seen just once; the ten biggest clones take up more than 2%. Germline V gene lookup returns CDR1 SGHAT and CDR2 FQNNGV. This CDR3 has 14 amino acids. V was cut by 5 bases and J by 7 bases, with 17 bases left in between. Sequenced input: peripheral blood. The rearrangement uses TRBV11-2 and TRBJ1-1; D perhaps matches TRBD1 (5 bases). The origin of this receptor is a woman aged 70 to 79 with acute or convalescent COVID-19. CDR3 loop: CASSSFLGGSEAFF. As DNA, the CDR3 is TGTGCCAGCAGCAGCTTTTTGGGGGGGAGTGAAGCTTTCTTT.